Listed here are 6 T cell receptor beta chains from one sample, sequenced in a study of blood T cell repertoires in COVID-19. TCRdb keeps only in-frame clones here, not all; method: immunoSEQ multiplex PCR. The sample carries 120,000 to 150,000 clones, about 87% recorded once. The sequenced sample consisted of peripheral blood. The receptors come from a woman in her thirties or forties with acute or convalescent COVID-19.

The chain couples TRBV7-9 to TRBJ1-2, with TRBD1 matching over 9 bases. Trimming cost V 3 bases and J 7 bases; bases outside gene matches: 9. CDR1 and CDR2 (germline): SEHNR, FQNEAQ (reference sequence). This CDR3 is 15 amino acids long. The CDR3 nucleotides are TGTGCCAGCAGCTTGGCAGGAGGGACAGGGCGTGGCTACACCTTC. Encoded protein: CASSLAGGTGRGYTF.

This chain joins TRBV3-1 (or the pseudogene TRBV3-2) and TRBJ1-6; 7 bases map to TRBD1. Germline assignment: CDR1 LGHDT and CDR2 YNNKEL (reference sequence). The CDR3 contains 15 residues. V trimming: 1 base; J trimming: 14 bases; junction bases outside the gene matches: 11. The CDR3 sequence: CASSQGGTSGGALHF. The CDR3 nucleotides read TGTGCCAGCAGCCAAGGCGGGACCTCAGGGGGAGCCCTCCACTTT.

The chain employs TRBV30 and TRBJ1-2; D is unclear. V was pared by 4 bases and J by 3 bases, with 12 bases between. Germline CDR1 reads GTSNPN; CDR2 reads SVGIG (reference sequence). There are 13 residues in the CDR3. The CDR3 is CAWTLNADYGYTF. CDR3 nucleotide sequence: TGTGCCTGGACCTTAAACGCGGACTATGGCTACACCTTC.

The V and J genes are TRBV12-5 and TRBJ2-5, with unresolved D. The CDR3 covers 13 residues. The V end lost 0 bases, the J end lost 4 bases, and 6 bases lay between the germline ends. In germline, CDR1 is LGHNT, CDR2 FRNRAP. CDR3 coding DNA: TGTGCTAGTGGTTTGGTACCGGGAGAGACCCAGTACTTC. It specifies CASGLVPGETQYF.

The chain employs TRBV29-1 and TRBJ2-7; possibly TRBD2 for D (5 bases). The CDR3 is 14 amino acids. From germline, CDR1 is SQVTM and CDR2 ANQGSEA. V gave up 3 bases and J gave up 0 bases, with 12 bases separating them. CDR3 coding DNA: TGCAGCGTTGAGGGCAATGGAGGCTCCTACGAGCAGTACTTC. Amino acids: CSVEGNGGSYEQYF.

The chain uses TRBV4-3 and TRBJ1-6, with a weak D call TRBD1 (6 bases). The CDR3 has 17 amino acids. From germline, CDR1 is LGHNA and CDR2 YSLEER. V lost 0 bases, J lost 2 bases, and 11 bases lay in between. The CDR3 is CASSQDLAGAYNSPLHF. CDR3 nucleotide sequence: TGCGCCAGCAGCCAAGATCTGGCAGGGGCCTATAATTCACCCCTCCACTTT.